This TCR beta chain was documented in a study of blood T cell repertoires in COVID-19. Study-level background: From the United States, Italy and Spain came samples of acute and convalescent COVID-19.

The study drew participants aged roughly 18 to 95 years from under 30 US areas. Cohorts were determined from participant-reported clinical history. No more than 2 weeks before study entry, exposed participants had met a case of COVID-19. TCRdb's table, derived via immunoSEQ multiplex PCR, lists solely in-frame clones and lacks some. Among about 430,000 clones listed, around nine tenths were seen once. Germline CDR1 reads MGHRA; CDR2 reads YSYEKL. The CDR3 is made up of 13 amino acids. Trimming removed 0 bases at V and 7 bases at J, with 7 bases between. The sample taken for sequencing was PBMCs or T cells enriched from blood (not recorded which). The chain is built from TRBV4-1 and TRBJ1-5; D is uncertain. The receptor was isolated from a woman between 18 and 29 years old who had been exposed to COVID-19. CDR3 nucleotides: TGCGCCAGCAGCCAAGACCAGAGGCAGCCCCAGCATTTT. Its translation is CASSQDQRQPQHF.